This TCR beta chain was found in a study of identical twins. A single record per CDR3 protein comes from TCRdb applying MiXCR to the 5' RACE reads. Of around 1.7 million distinct CDR3 sequences listed, around a third were seen once; the top ten hold less than 0.35%. There are a few counts of this clonotype. Antigen: not known. Findings and caveats of the study: A cross-sectional statistical analysis, not follow-up of the same donors, supported the conclusions.

CDR3 length: 14 residues. From germline, CDR1 is SQVTM and CDR2 ANQGSEA. Trimming stripped 4 bases from V and 5 bases from J, with 18 bases between. Sequencing used cord blood. This TCR was sampled from a newborn girl in good health. The J gene is TRBJ2-7, the V gene TRBV29-1, with D possibly being TRBD2 (6 bases). The CDR3 sequence: CSVGERARLDEQYF. CDR3 coding DNA: TGCAGCGTTGGGGAGCGGGCCCGCTTAGACGAGCAGTACTTC.